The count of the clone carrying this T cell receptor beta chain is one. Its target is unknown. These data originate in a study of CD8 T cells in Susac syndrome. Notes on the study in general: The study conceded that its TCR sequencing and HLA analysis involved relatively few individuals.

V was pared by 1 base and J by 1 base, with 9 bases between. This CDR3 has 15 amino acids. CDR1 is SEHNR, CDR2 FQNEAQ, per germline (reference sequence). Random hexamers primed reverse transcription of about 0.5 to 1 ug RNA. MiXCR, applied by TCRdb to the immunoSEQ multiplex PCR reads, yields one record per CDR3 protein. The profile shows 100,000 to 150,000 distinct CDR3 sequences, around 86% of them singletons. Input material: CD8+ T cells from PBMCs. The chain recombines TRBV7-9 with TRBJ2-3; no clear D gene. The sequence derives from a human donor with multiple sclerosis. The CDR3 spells CASSLVGSRTDTQYF. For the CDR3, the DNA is TGTGCCAGCAGCTTAGTGGGATCTCGCACAGATACGCAGTATTTT.